A single sample is the source of the 20 T cell receptor beta chains below, sequenced in a study of blood T cell repertoires in COVID-19. Clones were read by immunoSEQ multiplex PCR, and TCRdb kept only the in-frame ones, dropping some. This sample carries approximately 64,000 clones, roughly 88% of them seen once, and the ten largest clones take roughly 43%. Sequences were obtained from peripheral blood. These TCRs come from a woman aged 55-75 years with COVID-19, enrolled during active disease.

The DNA for the CDR3 is TGCGCCAGCAGCTTGCCGTCTTCGAACACTGAAGCTTTCTTT. Translation gives CASSLPSSNTEAFF. V is TRBV5-1 and J is TRBJ1-1; no definite D call. The CDR3 contains 14 residues. The V gene lost 1 base and the J gene lost 1 base, with 8 bases spanning the gap. CDR1 is SGHRS and CDR2 is YFSETQ in the germline V gene.

This clone was detected only once. The CDR3 spells CASRKAPWGGTISRTGELFF. Here the CDR3 DNA reads TGCGCCAGCAGAAAGGCCCCTTGGGGAGGGACGATTTCAAGGACCGGGGAGCTGTTTTTT. V and J are TRBV23-1 and TRBJ2-2; 7 bases align to TRBD2. TRBV23-1 is noted as an ORF with a role that remains uncertain. V was pared by 6 bases and J by 5 bases, with 24 bases of the junction left unmatched. CDR3 size: 20 residues.

The V and J genes are TRBV6-2 or TRBV6-3 and TRBJ2-7, with 8 bases matching TRBD1. This CDR3 has 14 amino acids. V lost 2 bases and J lost 4; bases outside the gene matches: 4. Germline CDR1 reads MNHEY; CDR2 reads SVGEGT. CDR3 bases: TGTGCCAGCAGTTACGTGGGACAGGTTTACGAGCAGTACTTC. This codes for CASSYVGQVYEQYF.

This chain joins TRBV6-4 and TRBJ1-2; TRBD1 aligns across 9 bases. Germline V lookup: CDR1 MRHNA, CDR2 SNTAGT. V shed 5 bases, J shed 4 bases, and the junction held 5 bases outside the gene matches. The CDR3 has 14 residues. The CDR3 coding sequence is TGTGCCAGCAGTTCGGGACAGGGTTCCTATGGCTACACCTTC. Its translation is CASSSGQGSYGYTF.

The V call is TRBV15, the J call TRBJ1-5; the D gene is possibly TRBD1 (5 bases). Trimming took 9 bases from V and 7 from J, leaving 22 bases between them. Germline CDR1 LNHNV, CDR2 YYDKDF (reference sequence). This CDR3 is built from 15 residues. The CDR3 coding sequence is TGTGCCACTAATATTGACACCCTCGGGGGGCAGCCCCAGCATTTT. Encoded protein: CATNIDTLGGQPQHF.

This clone was seen a single time. The gene calls are TRBV12-3 or TRBV12-4 and TRBJ2-7; D is unresolved. The CDR3 contains 12 residues. V shed 3 bases and J shed 4 bases, with 7 bases lying between them. CDR3 loop: CASSFSVYEQYF. Written as DNA, the CDR3 is TGTGCCAGCAGTTTCAGTGTATACGAGCAGTACTTC.

Only one count was recorded for this clone. The rearrangement links TRBV18 to TRBJ2-7, with D perhaps TRBD1 (5 bases). Trimming cost V 3 bases and J 2 bases, with 11 bases left between them. The CDR3 extends over 14 amino acids. Looked up from germline, CDR1 is KGHSH and CDR2 is LQKENI. As DNA, the CDR3 is TGTGCCAGCTCACCTCCCGACAGAACCTACGAGCAGTACTTC. This gives the protein CASSPPDRTYEQYF.

The chain recombines TRBV15 with TRBJ1-3, with D perhaps TRBD1 (6 bases). Between the trimmed V and J ends, which lost 0 bases and 0 bases, there was a span of 21 bases. The length of the CDR3 is 20 residues. From germline, CDR1 is LNHNV and CDR2 YYDKDF (reference sequence). As DNA, the CDR3 is TGTGCCACCAGCAGAGATCCCCTCCGTACAGGGTTAAGCTCTGGAAACACCATATATTTT. This sequence encodes CATSRDPLRTGLSSGNTIYF.

There are a few counts of this clone. This chain joins TRBV10-3 and TRBJ2-1; the match to TRBD2 covers 14 bases. V trimming: 6 bases; J trimming: 7 bases; junction bases outside the gene matches: 2. This CDR3 spans 14 amino acids. Germline V lookup: CDR1 ENHRY, CDR2 SYGVKD. The CDR3 bases are TGTGCCATCAGAGGGACTAGCGGGGGAAATGAGCAGTTCTTC. Translated: CAIRGTSGGNEQFF.

The V and J genes are TRBV28 and TRBJ2-3; D is undetermined. Deletions cut 6 bases from V and 0 bases from J, with 4 bases between. The CDR3 runs 12 residues. Germline lookup yields CDR1 MDHEN and CDR2 SYDVKM. The CDR3 here is CASSGSTDTQYF. CDR3 in DNA: TGTGCCAGCAGCGGGAGCACAGATACGCAGTATTTT.

The rearrangement joins TRBV5-1 to TRBJ2-1, with 7 bases matching TRBD2. CDR3 length: 15 amino acids. V was clipped by 4 bases and J by 10 bases; unmatched bases: 14. Looked up from germline, CDR1 is SGHRS and CDR2 is YFSETQ. The CDR3 bases are TGCGCCAGCAGCGTAGGACTAGGGATATTACGGGAGCAGTTCTTC. Amino acid sequence: CASSVGLGILREQFF.

The V call is TRBV4-3, the J call TRBJ1-5; D may be TRBD1 (5 bases). The CDR3 runs to 15 residues. The germline V gene encodes CDR1 LGHNA and CDR2 YSLEER. The germline V and J ends were trimmed by 0 bases and 5 bases, with 11 bases remaining between them. For the CDR3, the DNA is TGCGCCAGCAGCCAAGATTTCAGGGAGGATCAGCCCCAGCATTTT. Translating it yields CASSQDFREDQPQHF.

The V call is TRBV11-2, the J call TRBJ2-1; the D gene is possibly TRBD1 (7 bases). V was trimmed by 5 bases and J by 7 bases, leaving 15 bases between them. In germline, CDR1 is SGHAT, CDR2 FQNNGV. This CDR3 is 14 amino acids long. CDR3 protein: CASSPFQGGNEQFF. The DNA of the CDR3 is TGTGCCAGCAGCCCCTTTCAGGGGGGTAATGAGCAGTTCTTC.

This sequence joins TRBV27 and TRBJ1-6; D not resolved. The V gene's germline CDR1 is MNHEY and CDR2 SMNVEV (reference sequence). The V end was cut by 2 bases, the J end by 5 bases, with 13 bases between. The CDR3 runs 16 residues. DNA for the CDR3: TGTGCCAGCAGTTTAAGCCAGGCCCAGAATAATTCACCCCTCCACTTT. Protein: CASSLSQAQNNSPLHF.

This chain uses TRBV10-2 with TRBJ1-5; TRBD1 matches at 9 bases. The CDR3 is made up of 13 amino acids. Germline lookup yields CDR1 WSHSY and CDR2 SAAADI. The ends lost 6 bases at V and 5 bases at J; junction bases unmatched: 2. CDR3: CASRQGAYQPQHF. CDR3 nucleotide sequence: TGCGCCAGCAGACAGGGGGCCTATCAGCCCCAGCATTTT.

This clone occurred once. In DNA, the CDR3 is TGTGCCAGCAGAGACACGGCGCGCGGGGAGCTGTTTTTT. As protein: CASRDTARGELFF. This chain joins TRBV6-5 and TRBJ2-2, with D hard to call. The length of the CDR3 is 13 residues. The V end lost 6 bases, the J end lost 7 bases, and 12 bases lay between the germline ends. Germline values: CDR1 MNHEY, CDR2 SVGAGI.

The chain carries TRBV28 and TRBJ1-3; the D is unclear. Trimming cost V 10 bases and J 0 bases, with 13 bases left between them. Germline loops: CDR1 MDHEN, CDR2 SYDVKM. The CDR3 runs to 14 residues. CDR3 DNA: TGTGCCACCGCAGACGGAGACTCTGGAAACACCATATATTTT. As protein: CATADGDSGNTIYF.

This clone was detected only once. The chain uses TRBV7-9 and TRBJ1-2; 10 nucleotides agree with TRBD1. The trim removed 3 bases at V and 2 bases at J, leaving 3 bases unmatched. Per germline, CDR1 SEHNR and CDR2 FQNEAQ (reference sequence). The CDR3 loop spans 15 amino acids. The CDR3 is CASSFETGGNYGYTF. The CDR3 DNA is TGTGCCAGCAGCTTCGAGACAGGGGGCAACTATGGCTACACCTTC.

CDR3 loop: CASSIGIWDRGRETQYF. As DNA, the CDR3 is TGTGCCAGTAGTATAGGTATTTGGGACAGGGGGCGAGAGACCCAGTACTTC. The chain links TRBV19 to TRBJ2-5; 12 bases agree with TRBD1. The trim removed 1 base at V and 4 bases at J, leaving 7 bases unmatched. The CDR3 runs to 17 residues. Germline V gene sequence: CDR1 LNHDA, CDR2 SQIVND (reference sequence).

This chain joins TRBV13 and TRBJ1-1, with 8 bases identical to TRBD1. Germline values: CDR1 PRHDT, CDR2 FYEKMQ (reference sequence). The CDR3 runs to 17 residues. After removal of 0 bases from V and 0 bases from J, the junction contained 6 bases not matched to a gene. CDR3 amino acids: CASSLGSTGALNTEAFF. The CDR3 DNA is TGTGCCAGCAGCTTAGGCTCGACAGGGGCCCTGAACACTGAAGCTTTCTTT.